Listed below are T cell receptor beta chains from one sample, sequenced in a study of cytomegalovirus exposure and HLA in healthy donors. Here immunoSEQ multiplex PCR was the method, and the copy in TCRdb shows in-frame clones only, minus some. Among about 150,000 clones listed, roughly 72% were seen once. The specimen sequenced was PBMCs. These receptors came from a man aged 25-45 years in good health and CMV-seronegative. Each CDR3 is given with its conserved first and last residue. The D gene is left open where the match is weak. Size is omitted from some rows. Given values are once, few, many or a class for expanded clones.

J	size	D	V	CDR3	DNA
TRBJ1-6	-	TRBD1	TRBV5-1	CASSLGDRDSPLHF	TGCGCCAGCAGCTTGGGGGACAGGGATTCACCCCTCCACTTT
TRBJ1-3	-	-	TRBV7-9	CASSFSQDSGNTIYF	TGTGCCAGCAGCTTTTCACAGGACTCTGGAAACACCATATATTTT
TRBJ1-2	few	TRBD1	TRBV7-6	CASSTRDRGAYGYTF	TGTGCCAGCAGCACCCGGGACAGGGGAGCCTATGGCTACACCTTC
TRBJ1-6	-	-	TRBV6-1	CASSDVGSSYNSPLHF	TGTGCCAGCAGTGACGTTGGGAGCTCCTATAATTCACCCCTCCACTTT
TRBJ1-6	once	-	TRBV9	CASSATDSNSPLHF	TGTGCCAGCAGCGCGACTGACAGTAATTCACCCCTCCACTTT
TRBJ2-2	-	-	TRBV7-2	CASRGDRGTGELFF	TGTGCCAGCCGGGGTGATAGGGGGACCGGGGAGCTGTTTTTT
TRBJ2-7	-	TRBD1	TRBV6-6	CASSGTGGGKSYEQYF	TGTGCCAGCTCCGGGACAGGGGGCGGGAAATCCTACGAGCAGTACTTC
TRBJ2-2	-	TRBD1	TRBV6-5	CASRPTGGNTGELFF	TGTGCCAGCAGGCCTACAGGGGGCAACACCGGGGAGCTGTTTTTT
TRBJ1-5	-	-	TRBV28	CASSFAGASNQPQHF	TGTGCCAGCAGTTTTGCGGGAGCTAGCAATCAGCCCCAGCATTTT
TRBJ2-1	-	-	TRBV28	CATKTVGRDNEQFF	TGTGCCACCAAGACAGTGGGGCGAGATAATGAGCAGTTCTTC
TRBJ1-1	-	-	TRBV5-1	CASSLGRVRNTEAFF	TGCGCCAGCAGCTTGGGGAGGGTGCGGAACACTGAAGCTTTCTTT
TRBJ2-7	few	-	TRBV27	CASSPLQGRPYEQYF	TGTGCCAGCAGTCCTCTGCAGGGTAGACCCTACGAGCAGTACTTC
TRBJ1-1	-	-	TRBV4-2	CASSPPSGGGNTEAFF	TGTGCCAGCAGCCCCCCCTCGGGAGGGGGTAACACTGAAGCTTTCTTT
TRBJ2-5	-	-	TRBV10-2	CASSDPGQRETQYF	TGCGCCAGCAGTGATCCCGGGCAGCGGGAGACCCAGTACTTC
TRBJ1-1	-	-	TRBV2	CASREQVNTEAFF	TGTGCCAGCAGGGAACAGGTGAACACTGAAGCTTTCTTT
TRBJ1-1	once	TRBD1	TRBV2	CASSEAAGTGDWSTEAFF	TGTGCCAGCAGTGAAGCCGCTGGGACAGGGGACTGGAGCACTGAAGCTTTCTTT
TRBJ1-5	-	-	TRBV5-1	CASSLNSNQPQNF	TGCGCCAGCAGCCTAAATAGCAATCAGCCCCAGAATTTT
TRBJ1-1	-	-	TRBV7-2	CASSLPTDGNTEAFF	TGTGCCAGCAGCTTACCGACAGATGGGAACACTGAAGCTTTCTTT
TRBJ1-1	-	TRBD1	TRBV19	CASSIVQGSTEAFF	TGTGCCAGTAGTATAGTACAGGGGAGCACTGAAGCTTTCTTT
TRBJ2-1	-	TRBD2	TRBV9	CASSAVLAGGANEQFF	TGTGCCAGCAGCGCCGTACTAGCGGGGGGGGCCAATGAGCAGTTCTTC
TRBJ1-5	-	TRBD1	TRBV6-6	CASRTPQGAGQPQHF	TGTGCCAGCAGGACACCGCAGGGGGCAGGTCAGCCCCAGCATTTT
TRBJ2-2	once	-	TRBV28	CASSLLPSSNTGELFF	TGTGCCAGCAGTTTACTTCCTAGCTCGAACACCGGGGAGCTGTTTTTT
TRBJ2-7	-	-	TRBV29-1	CSVGLSIEQYF	TGCAGCGTTGGATTGTCTATCGAGCAGTACTTC
TRBJ2-5	-	TRBD2	TRBV7-6	CASSLGTRQETQYF	TGTGCCAGCAGCTTGGGGACTAGGCAAGAGACCCAGTACTTC
TRBJ2-7	once	-	TRBV6-5	CASKSTLYIGGQYF	TGTGCCAGCAAATCTACCCTCTATATTGGTGGGCAGTACTTC